The 11 T cell receptor beta chains below all came from one sample that was sequenced in a study of T-cell memory formation after mild COVID-19 (TCRdb year 2021). Library method: 5' RACE. The reads were generated on an Illumina NovaSeq 6000. Starting from the raw public reads, TCRdb applied fastp trimming at Q25, assembled clones with MiXCR and retained in-frame beta chains. Each CDR3 protein appears once, grouped with its most common genes and DNA. This sample is represented by 400,000 to 450,000 distinct CDR3 sequences; about a sixth of them were singletons. Approximately 21% of the sample rests with the top ten. Sequencing was carried out using PBMCs or a T cell subset sorted from them (not recorded which). These receptors were obtained from a man aged 18 to 30 who had mild COVID-19 (a few samples of this study predate the infection). The sample titles of this study are shuffled in the database, so cell type and time point are left out; the donor was told from shared clones.

This clonotype appeared many times. The genes are TRBV12-3 or TRBV12-4 and TRBJ2-2; a weak D match, TRBD2 (6 bases). V dropped 5 bases and J dropped 1 base, with 14 bases sitting between them. The length of the CDR3 is 16 residues. CDR3 DNA: TGTGCCAGCAGTCTATGGGGGGACCTGAACACCGGGGAGCTGTTTTTT. Translation gives CASSLWGDLNTGELFF.

This rearrangement joins TRBV10-3 to TRBJ2-7; 8 positions agree with TRBD1. CDR1 and CDR2 from the germline V gene are ENHRY and SYGVKD. The CDR3 contains 13 residues. The V segment lost 9 bases and the J segment 7 bases; nucleotides outside the gene matches: 11. CDR3 coding DNA: TGTGCCATGGCTTGGACAGGGTCGGGGGAGCAGTACTTC. This encodes CAMAWTGSGEQYF.

The V and J genes are TRBV12-3 or TRBV12-4 and TRBJ1-1; D remains unclear. The V gene lost 3 bases and the J gene lost 4 bases, with 9 bases spanning the gap. The CDR3 totals 13 residues. This chain's CDR3 is CASSFGRCTEAFF. The CDR3 DNA sequence: TGTGCCAGCAGTTTTGGCCGTTGCACTGAAGCTTTCTTT.

In this sample, this clonotype turned up many times. The CDR3 protein is CASSPPASYETQYF. The CDR3 region has the DNA TGTGCCAGCTCACCACCGGCTAGCTATGAGACCCAGTACTTC. The chain uses TRBV18 and TRBJ2-5, with D perhaps TRBD2 (5 bases). Germline V gene sequence: CDR1 KGHSH, CDR2 LQKENI. The CDR3 is 14 amino acids. Deletions cut 0 bases from V and 5 bases from J, with 10 bases between. Full variable domain (rest looked up from reference TRBV18 and TRBJ2-5): NAGVMQNPRHLVRRRGQEARLRCSPMKGHSHVYWYRQLPEEGLKFMVYLQKENIIDESGMPKERFSAEFPKEGPSILRIQQVVRGDSAAYFCASSPPASYETQYFGPGTRLLVL.

The chain joins TRBV7-9 to TRBJ1-1; D is unresolved. The ends were cut back, 0 bases at V and 10 bases at J, with 9 bases in the middle. The V gene's germline CDR1 is SEHNR and CDR2 FQNEAQ (reference sequence). This CDR3 is 12 amino acids long. CDR3 protein: CASSLASVGAFF. The DNA for the CDR3 is TGTGCCAGCAGCTTAGCGAGCGTTGGAGCTTTCTTT. Filled out from reference TRBV7-9 and TRBJ1-1, the complete variable domain reads DTGVSQNPRHKITKRGQNVTFRCDPISEHNRLYWYRQTLGQGPEFLTYFQNEAQLEKSRLLSDRFSAERPKGSFSTLEIQRTEQGDSAMYLCASSLASVGAFFGQGTRLTVV.

In its sample, this clonotype was seen a few times. This rearrangement joins TRBV11-1 to TRBJ2-7, with 8 bases identical to TRBD2. The CDR3 contains 17 residues. Germline V CDR1 and CDR2: SGHAT, FQDESV (reference sequence). V lost 0 bases, J lost 7 bases, and 14 bases stayed unmatched. This CDR3 reads CASSLARGAGAIREQYV. The CDR3 DNA reads TGTGCCAGCAGCTTAGCGCGTGGAGCGGGAGCAATTCGGGAGCAGTACGTC.

The genes are TRBV7-9 and TRBJ2-3, with D perhaps given as TRBD1 or TRBD2 (6 bases each). The CDR3 runs to 16 residues. The germline gives CDR1 SEHNR, CDR2 FQNEAQ (reference sequence). V was clipped by 5 bases and J by 4 bases, with 19 bases between them. The CDR3 nucleotides read TGTGCCAGCAGCCGAAATGTTGGGGGGCTATCAGATACGCAGTATTTT. Translation: CASSRNVGGLSDTQYF.

The chain recombines TRBV5-6 with TRBJ2-1; 9 bases match TRBD2. The germline CDR1 and CDR2 sequences are SGHDT and YYEEEE. This CDR3 is built from 14 residues. V dropped 3 bases and J dropped 7; count of bases not matched to a gene: 5. CDR3 loop: CASSSGLAANEQFF. The CDR3 bases are TGTGCCAGCAGCTCGGGACTAGCAGCGAATGAGCAGTTCTTC.

This clonotype has ten or more counts. Here the CDR3 reads CASSSTDSFYEQYV. In DNA, the CDR3 is TGTGCCAGCAGTTCCACGGACTCATTCTACGAGCAGTACGTC. The rearrangement joins TRBV28 to TRBJ2-7; the D gene is possibly TRBD2 (5 bases). The V and J ends lost 4 bases and 3 bases respectively, with 13 bases between them. This CDR3 region has 14 residues. Germline CDR1 is MDHEN and CDR2 is SYDVKM.

The chain combines TRBV9 with TRBJ2-3; TRBD2 aligns across 13 bases. The CDR3 contains 18 residues. Germline lookup yields CDR1 SGDLS and CDR2 YYNGEE. V trimming: 0 bases; J trimming: 7 bases; junction bases outside the gene matches: 11. CDR3 sequence reads: CASSVAPVGLAGMNTQYF. As DNA, the CDR3 is TGTGCCAGCAGCGTAGCCCCGGTGGGACTAGCGGGGATGAATACGCAGTATTTT. The variable domain in full, with the rest retrieved from reference TRBV9 and TRBJ2-3, is DSGVTQTPKHLITATGQRVTLRCSPRSGDLSVYWYQQSLDQGLQFLIQYYNGEERAKGNILERFSAQQFPDLHSELNLSSLELGDSALYFCASSVAPVGLAGMNTQYFGPGTRLTVL.

The chain carries TRBV30 and TRBJ2-4, with TRBD2 matching 14 bases. Germline V gene data show CDR1 as GTSNPN and CDR2 as SVGIG (reference sequence). J gave up 0 bases and V 3 bases, and 13 bases lay outside the gene matches. The CDR3 is made up of 20 amino acids. Written as DNA, the CDR3 is TGTGCCTGGAGCATAAGCCGGACTAGCGGGGGGTCTCTAGCCAAAAACATTCAGTACTTC. Translating gives CAWSISRTSGGSLAKNIQYF.